These 30 T cell receptor beta chains were all obtained from the same sample, sequenced in a study of shared clonotypes between healthy human individuals. Clones were sequenced by immunoSEQ multiplex PCR, and TCRdb holds only the in-frame ones, with some missing. The sample consists of some 1,600,000 clones, 95% to 99% of them appearing once. Material: naive CD4+ T cells sorted from blood. Sample subset: CD45RA+ positively selected. The receptor source for this set is a man younger than 45 in good health.

J is TRBJ1-1 and V is TRBV7-6; D unclear. Germline assignment: CDR1 SGHVS and CDR2 FNYEAQ. The CDR3 totals 17 residues. V lost 4 bases, J lost 4 bases, and 22 bases lay in between. The DNA of the CDR3 is TGTGCCAGCAGCTATGATACAGCGGGTAGTTTAGGCACTGAAGCTTTCTTT. Encoded protein: CASSYDTAGSLGTEAFF.

The rearrangement joins TRBV5-1 to TRBJ1-1; D is possibly TRBD1 (5 bases). Germline CDR1 is SGHRS and CDR2 is YFSETQ. V lost 6 bases and J 1 base, leaving 10 bases between the germline ends. This CDR3 comprises 13 residues. CDR3: CASTSQGNTEAFF. CDR3 bases: TGCGCCAGCACGTCTCAGGGGAACACTGAAGCTTTCTTT. The full variable domain, rest sourced from reference TRBV5-1 and TRBJ1-1, is KAGVTQTPRYLIKTRGQQVTLSCSPISGHRSVSWYQQTPGQGLQFLFEYFSETQRNKGNFPGRFSGRQFSNSRSEMNVSTLELGDSALYLCASTSQGNTEAFFGQGTRLTVV.

The chain carries TRBV11-2 and TRBJ2-5, with D uncertain. Germline V gene sequence: CDR1 SGHAT, CDR2 FQNNGV. V lost 1 base and J lost 2, with 11 bases in between. This CDR3 has 15 amino acids. This CDR3 reads CASSLASPVQETQYF. Written as DNA, the CDR3 is TGTGCCAGCAGCTTAGCGTCTCCCGTACAAGAGACCCAGTACTTC.

This chain connects TRBV15 to TRBJ2-2, with D perhaps matching TRBD1 (6 bases). Germline CDR1 is LNHNV and CDR2 is YYDKDF (reference sequence). The V end was cut by 3 bases, the J end by 6 bases, with 20 bases between. This CDR3 has 17 amino acids. The CDR3 is CATSSDAQGKVAGELFF. As DNA, the CDR3 is TGTGCCACCAGCAGTGACGCACAGGGAAAGGTGGCCGGGGAGCTGTTTTTT.

The V gene is TRBV5-4, the J gene TRBJ2-1, with D perhaps TRBD1 (6 bases). Trimming left V 5 bases short and J 0 bases short, with 12 bases between. This CDR3 is 15 amino acids long. Germline loops: CDR1 SGHNT, CDR2 YYREEE (reference sequence). DNA of the CDR3: TGTGCCAGCAGAAGGGACACGAGCTCCTACAATGAGCAGTTCTTC. Its translation: CASRRDTSSYNEQFF.

The J gene is TRBJ2-3, the V gene TRBV15, with D tentatively TRBD1 (6 bases). V was pared by 4 bases and J by 1 base, with 12 bases between. The V gene's germline CDR1 is LNHNV and CDR2 YYDKDF (reference sequence). The CDR3 is 15 residues long. CDR3 sequence (DNA): TGTGCCACCAGCACAAGACAGGCTCGCACAGATACGCAGTATTTT. Protein: CATSTRQARTDTQYF.

The J gene is TRBJ2-3, the V gene TRBV5-1; 13 positions match TRBD2. The CDR3 runs 18 residues. Germline V gene lookup returns CDR1 SGHRS and CDR2 YFSETQ. Germline trimming cut 0 bases from V and 3 bases from J; bases unmatched to any gene: 7. The CDR3, as DNA: TGCGCCAGCAGCTTGGAGGGACTAGCGGGACCCCAAACAGATACGCAGTATTTT. Amino acids: CASSLEGLAGPQTDTQYF.

The J gene is TRBJ2-2, the V gene TRBV5-6; D possibly corresponds to TRBD2 (5 bases). The CDR3 extends over 15 amino acids. The germline CDR1 and CDR2 sequences are SGHDT and YYEEEE. The V gene lost 1 base and the J gene lost 7 bases, with 14 bases spanning the gap. The CDR3 DNA reads TGTGCCAGCAGCTTGTTATCGGGGTGGAGCGGGGAGCTGTTTTTT. It codes for CASSLLSGWSGELFF.

This chain links TRBV27 with TRBJ2-5, with D uncertain. Per the germline V gene, CDR1 is MNHEY and CDR2 is SMNVEV (reference sequence). V was shortened by 4 bases and J by 0 bases, with 27 bases between the two germline ends. The CDR3 spans 20 residues. The CDR3 loop is CASSCPLVHHALPYQETQYF. The CDR3 DNA reads as TGTGCCAGCAGTTGCCCCTTGGTCCACCATGCGTTACCGTACCAAGAGACCCAGTACTTC.

The V call is TRBV11-3, the J call TRBJ2-1, with a possible D match to TRBD1 (8 bases). Trimming shortened V by 5 bases and J by 3 bases, and 20 bases separated the two germline ends. The CDR3 contains 17 residues. Germline V gene data show CDR1 as SGHNT and CDR2 as YENEEA. CDR3 nucleotides: TGTGCCAGCAGCCCAAACGGACAGGGAGGGCTCTACAATGAGCAGTTCTTC. Its translation: CASSPNGQGGLYNEQFF.

This chain connects TRBV9 to TRBJ2-7; 10 nucleotides align to TRBD2. This CDR3 spans 17 amino acids. Germline values: CDR1 SGDLS, CDR2 YYNGEE. V shed 1 base and J 4 bases; nucleotides not matched to a gene: 11. The CDR3 bases are TGTGCCAGCAGCGTATCGGCTAGCGGGAGTTTAACGTACGAGCAGTACTTC. Amino acids: CASSVSASGSLTYEQYF.

The V gene is TRBV11-3, the J gene TRBJ2-1, with unresolved D. Germline V lookup: CDR1 SGHNT, CDR2 YENEEA. The CDR3 has 13 amino acids. Trimming removed 7 bases at V and 6 bases at J, with 13 bases between. The CDR3 loop reads CASTDSASNEQFF. For the CDR3, the DNA is TGTGCCAGCACCGACTCGGCCAGCAATGAGCAGTTCTTC.

This rearrangement joins TRBV9 to TRBJ2-7, with 8 bases lining up with TRBD2. Trimming took 3 bases from V and 0 from J; bases not matched to a gene: 5. Per germline, CDR1 SGDLS and CDR2 YYNGEE. CDR3 length: 15 residues. As DNA, the CDR3 is TGTGCCAGCAGCGCGGGAGGGACGGTCTCCTACGAGCAGTACTTC. This encodes CASSAGGTVSYEQYF.

The rearrangement links TRBV18 to TRBJ2-5; 8 bases map to TRBD2. Trimming removed 2 bases from V and 7 bases from J; junction bases left unmatched: 15. The CDR3 sequence is 17 residues long. The germline V gene has CDR1 KGHSH and CDR2 LQKENI. CDR3 bases: TGTGCCAGCTCACCATTGCCGGGACTAGAGGTTTCGGTGACCCAGTACTTC. As protein: CASSPLPGLEVSVTQYF.

The chain recombines TRBV10-3 with TRBJ2-1; no definite D call. Germline V gene lookup returns CDR1 ENHRY and CDR2 SYGVKD. The CDR3 has 14 residues. Trimming cost V 4 bases and J 4 bases, with 11 bases left between them. CDR3 nucleotides: TGTGCCATCAGTGCAGCGTCCGGGTACAATGAGCAGTTCTTC. It is translated as CAISAASGYNEQFF.

This clone was observed a single time. The V and J genes are TRBV19 and TRBJ2-5; D assignment may be TRBD1 or TRBD2 (5 bases each). The V gene's germline CDR1 is LNHDA and CDR2 SQIVND (reference sequence). This CDR3 comprises 15 residues. V was cut by 6 bases and J by 5 bases, with 19 bases left in between. The CDR3 spells CASSPRVRVQETQYF. Written as DNA, the CDR3 is TGTGCCAGTAGCCCCAGGGTGAGGGTCCAGGAGACCCAGTACTTC.

The chain uses TRBV6-1 and TRBJ2-2; 11 nucleotides match TRBD2. The CDR3 extends over 17 amino acids. V shed 0 bases and J 3 bases; nucleotides not matched to a gene: 3. CDR1 MNHNS and CDR2 SASEGT come from the germline V gene. In DNA, the CDR3 is TGTGCCAGCAGTGAAGCACCACTAGCGGGAGACACCGGGGAGCTGTTTTTT. Its translation: CASSEAPLAGDTGELFF.

This clone was counted a single time. The genes are TRBV5-1 and TRBJ2-3; D is uncertain. The CDR3 runs to 15 residues. The V end lost 1 base, the J end lost 4 bases, and 13 bases lay between the germline ends. Germline values: CDR1 SGHRS, CDR2 YFSETQ. As DNA, the CDR3 is TGCGCCAGCAGCTTGCCGGGCCCACAGTCAGATACGCAGTATTTT. Its protein product is CASSLPGPQSDTQYF.

The V call is TRBV9, the J call TRBJ2-1; TRBD2 is a possible D gene (5 bases). V lost 3 bases and J 10 bases, leaving 14 bases between the germline ends. CDR3 length: 13 residues. Germline V lookup: CDR1 SGDLS, CDR2 YYNGEE. The CDR3 reads CASSERPSREQFF. The CDR3 DNA is TGTGCCAGCAGCGAACGACCTAGCCGCGAGCAGTTCTTC.

This chain uses TRBV5-1 with TRBJ2-5, with D maybe TRBD1 (6 bases). The CDR3 loop spans 15 amino acids. Trimming took off 4 bases at V and 5 bases at J, with 18 bases between the two ends. Germline assignment: CDR1 SGHRS and CDR2 YFSETQ. The CDR3 bases are TGCGCCAGCAGCCCGGGGACACCTTCTGGGGAGACCCAGTACTTC. It yields the protein CASSPGTPSGETQYF.

The chain uses TRBV21-1 and TRBJ2-7; the table names TRBD1, a call not compared with the DNA. TRBV21-1 is tagged as a pseudogene. The CDR3 runs to 15 residues. CDR3 protein: CASSKVGTGHYEQYF. CDR3 nucleotides: TGTGCCAGCAGCAAAGTGGGGACAGGGCATTACGAGCAGTACTTC.

The J gene is TRBJ2-1, the V gene TRBV7-9, with no clear D. V lost 4 bases to trimming and J lost 5 bases, with 9 bases between them. Germline CDR1 is SEHNR and CDR2 is FQNEAQ (reference sequence). The CDR3 is 13 amino acids. CDR3 in DNA: TGTGCCAGCAGCTACCTAGGGAACAATGAGCAGTTCTTC. Translated, it gives CASSYLGNNEQFF.

This sequence joins TRBV14 and TRBJ2-2; D is perhaps TRBD2 (5 bases). Germline CDR1 is SGHDN and CDR2 is FVKESK. V was trimmed by 4 bases and J by 6 bases, leaving 9 bases between them. The CDR3 has 13 residues. The CDR3 DNA sequence: TGTGCCAGCAGCCCTATGGGAGCCGGGGAGCTGTTTTTT. Protein: CASSPMGAGELFF. Full variable domain (outside the CDR3, taken from reference TRBV14 and TRBJ2-2): EAGVTQFPSHSVIEKGQTVTLRCDPISGHDNLYWYRRVMGKEIKFLLHFVKESKQDESGMPNNRFLAERTGGTYSTLKVQPAELEDSGVYFCASSPMGAGELFFGEGSRLTVL.

This chain connects TRBV11-1 to TRBJ2-1, with TRBD2 matching 9 bases. The CDR3 spans 17 residues. V gave up 5 bases and J gave up 5 bases; unmatched junction bases: 13. Germline values: CDR1 SGHAT, CDR2 FQDESV (reference sequence). This chain's CDR3 is CASSEGPPSGRNNEQFF. The CDR3 DNA is TGTGCCAGCAGCGAAGGTCCCCCGAGCGGGAGGAACAATGAGCAGTTCTTC.

V and J are TRBV7-2 and TRBJ1-2, with D uncertain. Trimming removed 5 bases from V and 4 bases from J, with 11 bases in between. Per germline, CDR1 SGHTA and CDR2 FQGNSA. This CDR3 is built from 13 residues. Here the CDR3 reads CASSPERGYGYTF. In DNA form, the CDR3 reads TGTGCCAGCAGCCCCGAAAGAGGCTATGGCTACACCTTC.

The J gene is TRBJ2-7, the V gene TRBV7-2; tentatively, D is TRBD2 (6 bases). The CDR3 loop spans 14 amino acids. The germline V gene encodes CDR1 SGHTA and CDR2 FQGNSA. V was shortened by 2 bases and J by 3 bases, with 11 bases between the two germline ends. The CDR3 DNA sequence: TGTGCCAGCAGCTTACGAGAGGGAGGCTACGAGCAGTACTTC. Protein: CASSLREGGYEQYF.

This chain connects TRBV10-3 to TRBJ1-2, with no clear D. Germline V CDR1 and CDR2: ENHRY, SYGVKD. This CDR3 has 13 amino acids. Between the trimmed V and J ends, which lost 7 bases and 1 base, there was a span of 10 bases. This chain's CDR3 is CAITPDLNYGYTF. The CDR3 coding sequence is TGTGCCATCACCCCAGATCTTAACTATGGCTACACCTTC.

The chain combines TRBV5-4 with TRBJ2-2; 9 bases map to TRBD2. The junction had 12 bases not matched to a gene; V was cut back by 0 bases and J by 9 bases. The length of the CDR3 is 17 residues. Germline CDR1 is SGHNT and CDR2 is YYREEE (reference sequence). CDR3 protein: CASSLASGTSLIRELFF. The CDR3 DNA is TGTGCCAGCAGCTTGGCCTCAGGGACTAGCCTCATCCGGGAGCTGTTTTTT.

This sequence joins TRBV6-5 and TRBJ2-7; 8 bases line up with TRBD1. V dropped 5 bases and J dropped 2; count of bases not matched to a gene: 5. Per the germline V gene, CDR1 is MNHEY and CDR2 is SVGAGI. This CDR3 has 14 amino acids. The CDR3 loop is CASSLDRETYEQYF. In DNA, the CDR3 is TGTGCCAGCAGTCTGGACAGGGAGACCTACGAGCAGTACTTC.

The V call is TRBV10-1, the J call TRBJ2-7; 12 bases align to TRBD1. Germline V gene data show CDR1 as WNHNN and CDR2 as SYGVQD (reference sequence). V dropped 4 bases and J dropped 4; count of bases not matched to a gene: 8. This CDR3 comprises 16 residues. The CDR3 DNA follows: TGCGCCAGCAGTGGTACCCGGGACAGGGGGCAGTACGAGCAGTACTTC. Protein product: CASSGTRDRGQYEQYF.